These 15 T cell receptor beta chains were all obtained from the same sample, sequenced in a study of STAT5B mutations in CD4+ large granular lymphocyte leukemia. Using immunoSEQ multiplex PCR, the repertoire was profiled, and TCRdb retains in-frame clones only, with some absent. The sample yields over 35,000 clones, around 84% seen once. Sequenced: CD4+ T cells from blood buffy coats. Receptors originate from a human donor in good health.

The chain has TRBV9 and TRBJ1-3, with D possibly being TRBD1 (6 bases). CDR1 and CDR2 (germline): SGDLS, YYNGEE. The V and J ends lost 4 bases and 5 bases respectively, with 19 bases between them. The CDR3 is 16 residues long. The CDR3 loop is CASSPGRDIQRNTIYF. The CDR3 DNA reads TGTGCCAGCAGCCCTGGCCGGGACATCCAACGAAACACCATATATTTT. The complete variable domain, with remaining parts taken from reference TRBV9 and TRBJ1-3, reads DSGVTQTPKHLITATGQRVTLRCSPRSGDLSVYWYQQSLDQGLQFLIQYYNGEERAKGNILERFSAQQFPDLHSELNLSSLELGDSALYFCASSPGRDIQRNTIYFGEGSWLTVV.

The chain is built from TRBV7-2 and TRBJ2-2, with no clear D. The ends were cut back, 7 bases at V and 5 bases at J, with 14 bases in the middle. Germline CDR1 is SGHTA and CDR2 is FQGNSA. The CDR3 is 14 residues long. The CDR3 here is CASTPLVETGELFF. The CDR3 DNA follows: TGTGCCAGCACCCCCCTAGTGGAAACCGGGGAGCTGTTTTTT.

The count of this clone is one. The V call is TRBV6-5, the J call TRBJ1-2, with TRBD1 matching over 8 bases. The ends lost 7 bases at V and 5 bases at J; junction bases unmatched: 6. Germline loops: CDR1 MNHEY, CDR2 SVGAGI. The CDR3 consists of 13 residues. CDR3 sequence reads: CASTNGQGYGYTF. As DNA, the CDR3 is TGTGCCAGCACAAATGGACAGGGATATGGCTACACCTTC.

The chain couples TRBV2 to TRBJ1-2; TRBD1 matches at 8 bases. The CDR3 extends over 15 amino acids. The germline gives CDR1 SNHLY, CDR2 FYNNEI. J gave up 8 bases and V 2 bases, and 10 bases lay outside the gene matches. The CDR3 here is CASSEFTGGTRGYTF. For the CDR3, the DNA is TGTGCCAGCAGTGAATTTACAGGGGGGACTAGGGGCTACACCTTC.

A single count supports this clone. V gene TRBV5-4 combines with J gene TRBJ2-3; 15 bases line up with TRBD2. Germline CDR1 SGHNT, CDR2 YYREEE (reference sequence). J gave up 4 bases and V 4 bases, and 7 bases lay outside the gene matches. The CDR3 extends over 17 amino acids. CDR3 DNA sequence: TGTGCCAGCAGCCGGGGACTAGCGGGAGGAAGCGCAGATACGCAGTATTTT. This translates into CASSRGLAGGSADTQYF.

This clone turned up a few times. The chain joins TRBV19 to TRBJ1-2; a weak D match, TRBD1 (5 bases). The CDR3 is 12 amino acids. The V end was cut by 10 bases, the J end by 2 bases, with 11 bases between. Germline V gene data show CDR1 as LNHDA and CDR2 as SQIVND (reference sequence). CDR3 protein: CATSPGNYGYTF. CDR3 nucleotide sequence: TGTGCCACCTCTCCAGGGAACTATGGCTACACCTTC.

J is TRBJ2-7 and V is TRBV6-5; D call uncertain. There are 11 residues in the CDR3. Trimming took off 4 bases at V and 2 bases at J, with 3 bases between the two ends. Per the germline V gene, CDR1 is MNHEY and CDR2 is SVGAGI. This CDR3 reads CASSSAYEQYF. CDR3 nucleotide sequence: TGTGCCAGCAGTTCCGCCTACGAGCAGTACTTC.

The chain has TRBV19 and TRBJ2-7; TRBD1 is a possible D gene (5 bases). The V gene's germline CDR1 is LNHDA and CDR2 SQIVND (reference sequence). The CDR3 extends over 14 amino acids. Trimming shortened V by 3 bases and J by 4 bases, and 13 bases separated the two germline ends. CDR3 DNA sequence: TGTGCCAGTAGTATTAAGGGGTTGGGATACGAGCAGTACTTC. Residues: CASSIKGLGYEQYF.

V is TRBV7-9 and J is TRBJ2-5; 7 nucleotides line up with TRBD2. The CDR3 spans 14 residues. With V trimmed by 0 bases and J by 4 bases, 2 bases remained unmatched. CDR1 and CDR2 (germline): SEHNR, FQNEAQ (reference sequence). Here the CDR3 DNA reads TGTGCCAGCAGCTTAGCAATAGCGGGAGAGACCCAGTACTTC. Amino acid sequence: CASSLAIAGETQYF. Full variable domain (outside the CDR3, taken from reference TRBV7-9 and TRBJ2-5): DTGVSQNPRHKITKRGQNVTFRCDPISEHNRLYWYRQTLGQGPEFLTYFQNEAQLEKSRLLSDRFSAERPKGSFSTLEIQRTEQGDSAMYLCASSLAIAGETQYFGPGTRLLVL.

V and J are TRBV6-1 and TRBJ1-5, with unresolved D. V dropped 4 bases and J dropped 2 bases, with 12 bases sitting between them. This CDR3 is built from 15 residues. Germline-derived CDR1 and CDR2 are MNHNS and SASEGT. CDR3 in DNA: TGTGCCAGCAGTGTGAGTGGGTCTGGCAATCAGCCCCAGCATTTT. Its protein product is CASSVSGSGNQPQHF.

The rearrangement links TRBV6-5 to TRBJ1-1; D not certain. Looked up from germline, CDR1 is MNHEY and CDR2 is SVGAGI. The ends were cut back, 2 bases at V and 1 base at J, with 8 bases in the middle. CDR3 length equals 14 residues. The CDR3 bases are TGTGCCAGCAGTTACACCGGGCAGAACACTGAAGCTTTCTTT. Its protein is CASSYTGQNTEAFF.

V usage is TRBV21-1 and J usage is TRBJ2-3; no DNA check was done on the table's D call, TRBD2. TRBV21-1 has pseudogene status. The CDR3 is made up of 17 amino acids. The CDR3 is CASSRQPGGRVTDTQYF. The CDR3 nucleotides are TGTGCCAGCAGCCGCCAACCGGGGGGCAGGGTCACAGATACGCAGTATTTT.

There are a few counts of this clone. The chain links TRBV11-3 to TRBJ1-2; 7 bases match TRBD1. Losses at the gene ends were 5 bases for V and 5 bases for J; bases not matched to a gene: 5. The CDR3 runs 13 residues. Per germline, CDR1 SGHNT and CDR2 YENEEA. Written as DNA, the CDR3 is TGTGCCAGCAGCCGGGACAGCGGATATGGCTACACCTTC. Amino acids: CASSRDSGYGYTF. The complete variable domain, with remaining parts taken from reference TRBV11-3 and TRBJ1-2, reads EAGVVQSPRYKIIEKKQPVAFWCNPISGHNTLYWYLQNLGQGPELLIRYENEEAVDDSQLPKDRFSAERLKGVDSTLKIQPAELGDSAVYLCASSRDSGYGYTFGSGTRLTVV.

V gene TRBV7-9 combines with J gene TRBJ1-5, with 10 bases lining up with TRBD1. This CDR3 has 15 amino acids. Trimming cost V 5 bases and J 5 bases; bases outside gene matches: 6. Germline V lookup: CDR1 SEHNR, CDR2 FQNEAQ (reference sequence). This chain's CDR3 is CASSPGQGGDQPQHF. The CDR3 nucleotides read TGTGCCAGCAGCCCCGGACAGGGGGGGGATCAGCCCCAGCATTTT.

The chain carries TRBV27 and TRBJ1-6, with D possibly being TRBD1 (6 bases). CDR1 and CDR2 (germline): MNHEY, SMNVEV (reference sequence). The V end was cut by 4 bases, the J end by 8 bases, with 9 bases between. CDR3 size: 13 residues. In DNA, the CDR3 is TGTGCCAGCAGTTGGAAGGGGGATTCACCCCTCCACTTT. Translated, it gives CASSWKGDSPLHF.